This TCR beta chain emerged from a study of cytomegalovirus exposure and HLA in healthy donors. Study-wide points: Some V segments, including TRBV6-2 and TRBV6-3, were excluded as indistinguishable. Across donors, most TCRs were seen rarely, yet some public ones were widespread. Later on, an analysis found that several of the most significant clusters appeared to be linked to common viral pathogens, which included parvovirus B19.

Germline V CDR1 and CDR2: MNHEY, SVGAGI. CDR3 size: 15 residues. Losses at the gene ends were 0 bases for V and 7 bases for J; bases not matched to a gene: 5. Details on this clone: Its specificity is not known.

This PCR relied on a set of 60 Vbeta primers and 13 Jbeta primers. Here immunoSEQ multiplex PCR was the method, and the copy in TCRdb shows in-frame clones only, minus some. This table holds 170,000 or so clones, 80% to 85% found once. The sequencing input was PBMCs. This chain joins TRBV6-5 and TRBJ1-2, with 10 bases lining up with TRBD1. The sequence was collected from a man between 18 and 35 years old in good health and CMV-seronegative. As DNA, the CDR3 is TGTGCCAGCAGTTACTCTGGGACAGGGGCGACTGGCTACACCTTC. Protein: CASSYSGTGATGYTF.